These 22 T cell receptor beta chains were sequenced from one sample in a study of CD8 T cells in ankylosing spondylitis. A single record per CDR3 protein comes from TCRdb applying MiXCR to the 5' RACE reads. This table has about 110,000 distinct CDR3 sequences, 20% to 30% appearing once. Sequencing input: synovial fluid, either unsorted or a sorted T cell fraction (not recorded which). All receptors derive from a male donor with ankylosing spondylitis.

This clonotype was found a few times. In DNA form, the CDR3 reads TGTGCCAGCAGCTTTAGAGGGAATTCACCCCTCCACTTT. Encoded protein: CASSFRGNSPLHF. The J gene is TRBJ1-6, the V gene TRBV11-3, with D unclear. Germline V gene sequence: CDR1 SGHNT, CDR2 YENEEA. V was cut by 3 bases and J by 7 bases, with 7 bases left in between. The CDR3 sequence is 13 residues long.

The chain uses TRBV12-3 or TRBV12-4 and TRBJ2-1; 13 bases map to TRBD2. V lost 6 bases and J lost 8; bases outside the gene matches: 7. CDR3 length: 15 residues. DNA for the CDR3: TGTGCCAGCAGGCCCGGGACTAGCGGGACGTATGAGCAGTTCTTC. Its protein is CASRPGTSGTYEQFF.

This chain links TRBV11-2 with TRBJ2-7, with 11 bases matching TRBD2. Looked up from germline, CDR1 is SGHAT and CDR2 is FQNNGV. The V and J ends lost 1 base and 3 bases, in that order; junction bases with no gene match: 2. This CDR3 is built from 15 residues. The CDR3 here is CASSLALAGGYEQYF. The CDR3 DNA sequence: TGTGCCAGCAGCTTAGCCCTAGCGGGAGGCTACGAGCAGTACTTC.

This clonotype has just a few counts. The chain is built from TRBV6-1 and TRBJ2-1; D tentatively fits TRBD1 or TRBD2 (5 bases each). CDR1 and CDR2 from the germline V gene are MNHNS and SASEGT. This CDR3 has 13 amino acids. V was shortened by 2 bases and J by 12 bases, with 14 bases between the two germline ends. The CDR3 DNA is TGTGCCAGCAGTGAAATGGGGGACGGGCGGCAGTTCTTC. Its translation is CASSEMGDGRQFF.

This clonotype was counted between two and nine times. The gene calls are TRBV4-2 and TRBJ1-3; no clear D gene. Looked up from germline, CDR1 is LGHNA and CDR2 is YNFKEQ. Trimming removed 5 bases from V and 4 bases from J, with 12 bases in between. The CDR3 loop spans 14 amino acids. The CDR3: CASSLDPGGNTIYF. The CDR3 bases are TGTGCCAGCAGCTTGGACCCCGGCGGAAACACCATATATTTT.

This sequence joins TRBV12-3 or TRBV12-4 and TRBJ1-3; TRBD1 matches 9 bases. The CDR3 loop spans 16 amino acids. V lost 1 base to trimming and J lost 2 bases; unmatched junction nucleotides: 3. Here the CDR3 DNA reads TGTGCCAGCAGTTTAGGGGGACAGGGTCCTGGAAACACCATATATTTT. The encoded protein is CASSLGGQGPGNTIYF.

J is TRBJ2-7 and V is TRBV30; 11 nucleotides match TRBD1. The CDR3 loop spans 16 amino acids. CDR1 is GTSNPN and CDR2 is SVGIG in the germline V gene (reference sequence). J gave up 4 bases and V 1 base, and 9 bases lay outside the gene matches. CDR3 amino acids: CAWSALGQGARYEQYF. CDR3 nucleotide sequence: TGTGCCTGGAGTGCCTTAGGACAGGGGGCGCGATACGAGCAGTACTTC.

This clonotype was counted a few times. The CDR3 coding sequence is TGTGCCACCAGTGACACCCGGGACCGCAATGAGCAGTTCTTC. It specifies CATSDTRDRNEQFF. The chain joins TRBV24-1 to TRBJ2-1, with D tentatively TRBD1 or TRBD2 (5 bases each). The V end lost 4 bases, the J end lost 6 bases, and 12 bases lay between the germline ends. There are 14 residues in the CDR3. Germline-derived CDR1 and CDR2 are KGHDR and SFDVKD.

This clonotype was observed a handful of times. This rearrangement joins TRBV19 to TRBJ2-7; D unresolved. The ends were cut back, 5 bases at V and 3 bases at J, with 11 bases in the middle. Per the germline V gene, CDR1 is LNHDA and CDR2 is SQIVND (reference sequence). CDR3 length: 13 amino acids. The CDR3 protein is CASSYGPSYEQYV. The CDR3 DNA reads TGTGCCAGTAGTTATGGACCAAGCTACGAGCAGTACGTC.

The sample holds a few counts of this clonotype. J is TRBJ1-1 and V is TRBV5-6; a possible D gene is TRBD1 (5 bases). The CDR3 has 12 residues. Trimming removed 5 bases at V and 6 bases at J, with 11 bases between. The germline gives CDR1 SGHDT, CDR2 YYEEEE. In nucleotides, the CDR3 is TGTGCCAGCAGGGTCACAGGATCTGAAGCTTTCTTT. Its protein product is CASRVTGSEAFF.

The chain couples TRBV6-1 to TRBJ1-5; 9 nucleotides align to TRBD1. The ends lost 4 bases at V and 4 bases at J; junction bases unmatched: 5. Germline CDR1 and CDR2: MNHNS and SASEGT. The CDR3 is made up of 15 amino acids. The CDR3 sequence is CASSAPGQGNQPQHF. CDR3 bases: TGTGCCAGCAGTGCTCCGGGACAGGGTAATCAGCCCCAGCATTTT.

The chain has TRBV27 and TRBJ1-6, with 9 bases identical to TRBD1. Germline V lookup: CDR1 MNHEY, CDR2 SMNVEV (reference sequence). The CDR3 has 14 amino acids. The trim removed 8 bases at V and 5 bases at J, leaving 4 bases unmatched. The CDR3 reads CASRQGVDNSPLHF. The CDR3 DNA sequence: TGTGCCAGCCGACAGGGGGTGGATAATTCACCCCTCCACTTT.

The gene calls are TRBV11-2 and TRBJ2-7, with D unclear. V lost 0 bases to trimming and J lost 1 base, with 7 bases between them. Germline V lookup: CDR1 SGHAT, CDR2 FQNNGV. The CDR3 totals 14 residues. The CDR3 sequence is CASSLEPGSYEQYF. In DNA form, the CDR3 reads TGTGCCAGCAGCTTAGAGCCGGGTTCCTACGAGCAGTACTTC.

Relative to its sample, this clonotype is medium-sized (0.01 to 0.1%). The chain recombines TRBV20-1 with TRBJ2-1; no definite D call. Germline V gives CDR1 DFQATT, CDR2 SNEGSKA (reference sequence). The length of the CDR3 is 15 residues. The V end was cut by 0 bases, the J end by 7 bases, with 16 bases between. The CDR3 spells CSARDATVPLNEQFF. In DNA form, the CDR3 reads TGCAGTGCTAGAGATGCGACGGTGCCCTTGAATGAGCAGTTCTTC.

This clonotype was seen only once. DNA for the CDR3: TGTGCCAGTAGTCTCGGGACCGTGTCCAATGAGCAGTTCTTC. It yields the protein CASSLGTVSNEQFF. The V gene is TRBV19, the J gene TRBJ2-1; D might be TRBD1 or TRBD2, each matching 5 bases. The CDR3 spans 14 residues. V was cut by 5 bases and J by 6 bases, with 14 bases left in between. Germline CDR1 is LNHDA and CDR2 is SQIVND (reference sequence).

This clonotype showed up just once. The chain combines TRBV21-1 with TRBJ2-7; the table names TRBD1, a call not compared with the DNA. TRBV21-1 is marked as a pseudogene. The CDR3 extends over 13 amino acids. The CDR3 bases are TGTGCCAGCAGCCTAATCTGGGGCCACGAGCAGTACGTC. It translates to CASSLIWGHEQYV.

This clonotype was seen many times. The chain employs TRBV21-1 and TRBJ1-5. TRBV21-1 is a pseudogene locus. This CDR3 has 17 amino acids. In DNA, the CDR3 is TGTGCCAGCAGCACCTGGTCGGAGGATTATAGCAATCAGCCCCAGCATTTT. Translated, it gives CASSTWSEDYSNQPQHF.

For the CDR3, the DNA is TGTGCCAGCAGCCCGCCTATTCAATACGAGCAGTACTTC. Protein product: CASSPPIQYEQYF. This chain uses TRBV7-9 with TRBJ2-7; D call uncertain. The CDR3 length is 13 residues. Germline CDR1 and CDR2: SEHNR and FQNEAQ (reference sequence). V lost 5 bases and J lost 4, with 12 bases in between.

The chain joins TRBV20-1 to TRBJ1-1; D may be TRBD1 (5 bases). V shed 2 bases and J shed 3 bases, with 13 bases lying between them. The germline V gene has CDR1 DFQATT and CDR2 SNEGSKA (reference sequence). This CDR3 has 14 residues. This chain's CDR3 is CSARIAGRDTEAFF. The CDR3 DNA is TGCAGTGCTAGAATAGCAGGGAGGGACACTGAAGCTTTCTTT.

The V call is TRBV6-6, the J call TRBJ1-2, with D possibly matching TRBD1 (6 bases). Germline V gene sequence: CDR1 MNHNY, CDR2 SVGAGI (reference sequence). This CDR3 contains 13 residues. V gave up 2 bases and J gave up 2 bases, with 6 bases separating them. The CDR3 reads CASSYGTNYGYTF. The DNA of the CDR3 is TGTGCCAGCAGTTACGGGACAAACTATGGCTACACCTTC.

The chain combines TRBV27 with TRBJ1-2; a weak D match, TRBD1 (5 bases). This CDR3 contains 13 residues. Trimming shortened V by 3 bases and J by 4 bases, and 9 bases separated the two germline ends. Germline-derived CDR1 and CDR2 are MNHEY and SMNVEV (reference sequence). The CDR3 sequence is CASSLRGGYGYTF. CDR3 coding DNA: TGTGCCAGCAGTTTGCGGGGCGGCTATGGCTACACCTTC.

This chain uses TRBV11-2 with TRBJ2-2, with TRBD2 matching over 11 bases. Germline V CDR1 and CDR2: SGHAT, FQNNGV. The CDR3 is 15 amino acids. V dropped 5 bases and J dropped 6; count of bases not matched to a gene: 5. DNA for the CDR3: TGTGCCAGCAGCCGAATAGCGGGAGGGCCCGGGGAGCTGTTTTTT. Its translation: CASSRIAGGPGELFF.